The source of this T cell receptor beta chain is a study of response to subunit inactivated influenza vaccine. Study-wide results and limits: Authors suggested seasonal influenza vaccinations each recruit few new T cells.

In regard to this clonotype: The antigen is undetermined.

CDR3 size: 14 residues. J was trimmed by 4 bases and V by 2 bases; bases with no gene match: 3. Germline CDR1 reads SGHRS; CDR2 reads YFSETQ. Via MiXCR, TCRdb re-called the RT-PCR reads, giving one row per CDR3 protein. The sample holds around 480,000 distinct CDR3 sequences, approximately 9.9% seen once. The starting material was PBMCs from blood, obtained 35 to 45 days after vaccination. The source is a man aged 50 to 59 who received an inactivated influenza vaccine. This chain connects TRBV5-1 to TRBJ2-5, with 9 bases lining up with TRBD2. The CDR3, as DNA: TGCGCCAGCAGCTTTAGCGGGAGAGGAGAGACCCAGTACTTC. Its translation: CASSFSGRGETQYF.